This T cell receptor beta chain is from a study of T cells in women clearing cervical HPV infection. Study-level background: Women with histologically confirmed HPV16-related CIN3 or worse, 2 with invasive cancer, served as cases. No precancer developed; the control's incident HPV16 infection cleared within 12 months. Case blood was drawn a median about 150 days after lesion detection. Whole-study findings and limits: Timing of associations relative to infection is unclear; T-cell subsets were not isolated.

Worth noting for this clone: Its target is not known.

Here immunoSEQ multiplex PCR was the method, and the copy in TCRdb shows in-frame clones only, minus some. The repertoire shows roughly 34,000 clones; the top ten hold less than 9.5%. This receptor was identified in a woman between 18 and 70 years old with a cervical HPV16 infection that either progressed to CIN3+ or cleared (not recorded which). Specimen: blood buffy coat.

CDR3 sequence reads: CASSAFYEQYF. CDR3 DNA, as far as it was read: TGTGCCAGCAGTGCTTTCTACGAG. The rearrangement links TRBV2 to TRBJ2-7; the D is unclear. The sequenced fragment ends 3 residues before the CDR3 boundary, so the rest is inferred from the germline J gene. There are 11 residues in the CDR3. The V gene's germline CDR1 is SNHLY and CDR2 FYNNEI. Trimming removed 4 bases at V and 3 bases at J, with 4 bases between.